What follows is one T cell receptor beta chain and its context. Its antigen remains unidentified. Second-dose recipients at about 4 or about 12 weeks were treated as one pooled group. These data are taken from a study of T cell responses to AZD1222 COVID-19 vaccine. The protocol was immunoSEQ multiplex PCR, while the TCRdb copy is restricted to in-frame clones and leaves out a portion. The repertoire consists of 75,000 to 95,000 clones, with roughly 90% occurring once and the leading ten covering 5.3%. Trimming removed 5 bases from V and 10 bases from J, with 23 bases in between. This CDR3 is built from 15 residues. Germline values: CDR1 SNHLY, CDR2 FYNNEI. Study outcomes and limitations: It was only five to seven AZD1222 recipients who were seropositive at baseline.

The V call is TRBV2, the J call TRBJ1-1; the D gene is possibly TRBD1 (5 bases). The origin of this receptor is an adult who received the AZD1222 COVID-19 vaccine. Sample: peripheral blood, taken 28 days after the second AZD1222 dose. CDR3 amino acids: CASSPWVAGSEGAFF. In nucleotides, the CDR3 is TGTGCCAGCAGTCCCTGGGTAGCAGGGAGCGAAGGAGCTTTCTTT.